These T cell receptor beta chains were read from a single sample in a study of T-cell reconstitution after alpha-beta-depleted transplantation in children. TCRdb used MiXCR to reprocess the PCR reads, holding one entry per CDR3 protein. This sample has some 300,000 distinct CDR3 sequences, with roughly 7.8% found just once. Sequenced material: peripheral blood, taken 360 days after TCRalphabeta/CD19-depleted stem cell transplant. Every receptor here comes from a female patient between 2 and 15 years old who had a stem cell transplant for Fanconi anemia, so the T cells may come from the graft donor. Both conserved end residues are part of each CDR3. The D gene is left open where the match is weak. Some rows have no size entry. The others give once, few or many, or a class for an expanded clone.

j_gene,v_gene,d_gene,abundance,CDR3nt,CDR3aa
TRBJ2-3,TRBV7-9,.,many,TGTGCCAGCAGCTTAACAGCAGGGGAGTTTACGCAGTATTTT,CASSLTAGEFTQYF
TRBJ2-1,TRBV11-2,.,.,TGTGCCAGCAGCTTCTCCCCTCCCCCGAGGGCCCTATACAATGAGCAGTTCTTC,CASSFSPPPRALYNEQFF
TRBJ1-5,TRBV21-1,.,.,TGTGCCAGCAGCAAAGTGGCCGGTAGCAATCAGCCCCAGCATTTT,CASSKVAGSNQPQHF
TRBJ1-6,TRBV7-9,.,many,TGTGCCAGCAGCGGCGATCTGAGTTCACCCCTCCACTTT,CASSGDLSSPLHF
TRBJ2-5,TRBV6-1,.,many,TGTGCCAGCAGTCAAACTTTATCTCAAGAGACCCAGTACTTC,CASSQTLSQETQYF
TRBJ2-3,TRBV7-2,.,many,TGTGCCAGCAGCTTACAAGCGGGCAGGGCAGATACGCAGTATTTT,CASSLQAGRADTQYF
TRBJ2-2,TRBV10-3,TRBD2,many,TGTGCCATCCCACCGCCCGGGAGGACCGGGTCGGGAGGCACCGGGGAGCTGTTTTTT,CAIPPPGRTGSGGTGELFF
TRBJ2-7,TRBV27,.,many,TGTGCCAGCAGTTGGGCAGGGAGTAACGAGCAGTACTTC,CASSWAGSNEQYF
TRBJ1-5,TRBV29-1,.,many,TGCAGCGTTTTGGGCACCGGATACAATCAGCCCCAGCATTTT,CSVLGTGYNQPQHF
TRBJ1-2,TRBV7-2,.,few,TGTGCCAGCAGCTTAAGGGGGGACGGCTACACCTTC,CASSLRGDGYTF
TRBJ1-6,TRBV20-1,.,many,TGCAGTGCTAGAGATCCCCGGGAGGGTCGAAATTCACCCCTCCACTTT,CSARDPREGRNSPLHF
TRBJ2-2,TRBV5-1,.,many,TGCGCCAGCAGCTTGTCACCCCAAGGCCTGAACACCGGGGAGCTGTTTTTT,CASSLSPQGLNTGELFF
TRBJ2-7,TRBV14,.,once,TGTGCCAGCAGCCACCGGGAATGGGGTTACGAGCAGTACTTC,CASSHREWGYEQYF
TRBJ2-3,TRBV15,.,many,TGTGCCACCAGCAGATTGAGGCGGGATACGCAGTATTTT,CATSRLRRDTQYF
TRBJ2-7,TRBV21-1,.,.,TGTGCCAGCAGCAAAGGCGGGGCGGGGAGGGTCGACGAGCAGTACTTC,CASSKGGAGRVDEQYF
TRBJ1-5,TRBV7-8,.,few,TGTGCCAGCAGCTTAGTTTGGTCACATCAAGGAGATAGCAATCAGCCCCAGCATTTT,CASSLVWSHQGDSNQPQHF
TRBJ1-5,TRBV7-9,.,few,TGTGCCAGCAGCTTAGCGACCCAGGCCCAGCATTTT,CASSLATQAQHF
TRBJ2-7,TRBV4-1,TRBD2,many,TGCGCCAGCAGCCAGTTGGTCGTAGCGCTAGCGGAGGGGTACTACGAGCAGTACTTC,CASSQLVVALAEGYYEQYF
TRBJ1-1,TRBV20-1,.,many,TGCAGTGCTAGAGAGGGGGCGCCTACTGAAGCTTTCTTT,CSAREGAPTEAFF
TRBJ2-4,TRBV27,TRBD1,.,TGTGCCACCAGGGGGACAGTTCTAGCCAAAAACATTCAGTACTTC,CATRGTVLAKNIQYF
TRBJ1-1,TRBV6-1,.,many,TGTGCCAGCGGACTGGGACACTTGAACACTGAAGCTTTCTTT,CASGLGHLNTEAFF
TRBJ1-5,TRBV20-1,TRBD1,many,TGCAGTGCTAGAGGGTGGGACAGATTGCAGCATTTT,CSARGWDRLQHF
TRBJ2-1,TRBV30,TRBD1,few,TGTGCCTGGAGACAGGGGGAGATCAATGAGCAGTTCTTC,CAWRQGEINEQFF
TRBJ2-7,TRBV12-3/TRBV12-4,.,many,TGTGCCAGCACCCCAAGTCCCCTCTACGAGCAGTACTTC,CASTPSPLYEQYF
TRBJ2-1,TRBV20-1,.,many,TGCAGTGCTAGGGACGGGGGCTCCTACAATGAGCAGTTCTTC,CSARDGGSYNEQFF
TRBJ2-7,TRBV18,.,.,TGTGCCAGCTCATCTATCAATTTGGGGGGCGGACAGTACTTC,CASSSINLGGGQYF
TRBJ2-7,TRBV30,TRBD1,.,TGTGCCTGGGGACAGGGCGCTCAGTACGAGCAGTACTTC,CAWGQGAQYEQYF
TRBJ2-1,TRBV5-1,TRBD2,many,TGCGCCAGCGTTAGCGGGGGGGCCTACAATGAGCAGTTCTTC,CASVSGGAYNEQFF
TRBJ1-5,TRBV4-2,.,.,TGTGCCAGCAGCCAAGAGGAGGGCCTTAGCAATCAGCCCCAGCATTTT,CASSQEEGLSNQPQHF
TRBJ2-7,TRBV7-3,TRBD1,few,TGTGCCAGCAGCTTGGCCTTGGGACAGCATAACGAGCAGTACTTC,CASSLALGQHNEQYF
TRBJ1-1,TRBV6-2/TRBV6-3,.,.,TGTGCCAGCAGTTACAGAGGGTTGAAGAACACTGAAGCTTTCTTT,CASSYRGLKNTEAFF
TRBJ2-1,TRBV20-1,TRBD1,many,TGCAGTGCCTCGCTAGCCCTAGGGACAGGGACCTACAATGAGCAGTTCTTC,CSASLALGTGTYNEQFF
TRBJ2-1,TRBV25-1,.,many,TGTGCCAGCAGTGGGGCTAGCTTCTCCAATGAGCAGTTCTTC,CASSGASFSNEQFF
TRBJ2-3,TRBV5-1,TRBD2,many,TGCGCCAGCAGCTTCACTAGCGTTAGCACAGATACGCAGTATTTT,CASSFTSVSTDTQYF
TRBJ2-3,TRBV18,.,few,TGTGCCAGCTCACCCAATAGCGTAAGCACAGATACGCAGTATTTT,CASSPNSVSTDTQYF
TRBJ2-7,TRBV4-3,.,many,TGCGCCAGCAGCCACAGGGGTGAGGGGCCGTACGAGCAGTACTTC,CASSHRGEGPYEQYF
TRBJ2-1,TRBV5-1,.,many,TGCGCCAGCAGCTTGGGACTCTCCAATGAGCAGTTCTTC,CASSLGLSNEQFF
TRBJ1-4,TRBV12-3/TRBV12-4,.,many,TGTGCCAGCAGCCTCGAACGGCTTGAAAAACTGTTTTTT,CASSLERLEKLFF
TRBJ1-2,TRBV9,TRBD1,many,TGTGCCAGCAGCGTAGCACCCACGGACAGGGAGAGTAACTATGGCTACACCTTC,CASSVAPTDRESNYGYTF
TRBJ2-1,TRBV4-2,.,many,TGTGCCAGCAGCCAAGAGGTGGACTCTTCTCCCTACAATGAGCAGTTCTTC,CASSQEVDSSPYNEQFF
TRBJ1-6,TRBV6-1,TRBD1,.,TGTGCCAGCAGTGCGGTTTTCAGGGGGTCGAACTCACCCCTCCACTTT,CASSAVFRGSNSPLHF
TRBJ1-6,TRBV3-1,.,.,TGTGCCAGCAGCCAAAGCAAGGCAGCCCTCCACTTT,CASSQSKAALHF
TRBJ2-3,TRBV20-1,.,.,TGCAGTGCTCAACCGTCAACTAGCACAGATACGCAGTATTTT,CSAQPSTSTDTQYF
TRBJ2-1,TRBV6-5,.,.,TGTGCCAGCAGTTACTCCGGGGTCTTCCTATCCTTGGACAATGAGCAGTTCTTC,CASSYSGVFLSLDNEQFF
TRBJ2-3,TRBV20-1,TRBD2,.,TGCAGTGCTATCGGGACTAGCGGCACAGATACGCAGTATTTT,CSAIGTSGTDTQYF
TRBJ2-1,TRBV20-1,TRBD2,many,TGCAGTGCTAGAACCGGCGGGGGGCCGTCCAATGAGCAGTTCTTC,CSARTGGGPSNEQFF
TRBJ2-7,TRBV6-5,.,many,TGTGCCAGCAGTTACTCGAAGGTATCCTACGAGCAGTACTTC,CASSYSKVSYEQYF
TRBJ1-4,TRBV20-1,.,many,TGCAGTGCTAGAGATCCCCCCAATGAAAAACTGTTTTTT,CSARDPPNEKLFF
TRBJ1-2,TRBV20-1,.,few,TGCAGTGCTGACGACCGACAGCCCCGGGAGGGCTATGGCTACACCTTC,CSADDRQPREGYGYTF
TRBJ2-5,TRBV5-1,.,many,TGCGCCAGCAGCTTCAGGGTACAAGAGACCCAGTACTTC,CASSFRVQETQYF
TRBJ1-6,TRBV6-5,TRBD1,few,TGTGCCAGCAGCCCACACTCCGGGACAGGCCATTATAATTCACCCCTCCACTTT,CASSPHSGTGHYNSPLHF
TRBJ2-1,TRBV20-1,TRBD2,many,TGCAGTGCTCGACTAGCGGGCCGGGGCAATGAGCAGTTCTTC,CSARLAGRGNEQFF
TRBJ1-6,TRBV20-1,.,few,TGCAGTGCAGGGAGGAGCTCCTATAATTCACCCCTCCACTTT,CSAGRSSYNSPLHF
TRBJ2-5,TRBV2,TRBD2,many,TGTGCCAAGACTGGCGGGGGGCGGCAAGAGACCCAGTACTTC,CAKTGGGRQETQYF
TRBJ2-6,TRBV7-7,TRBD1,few,TGTGCCACGGGCGAGGCAGGGGGTGATGGGGCCAACGTCCTGACTTTC,CATGEAGGDGANVLTF